These 14 T cell receptor beta chains were sequenced from one sample in a study of blood T cell repertoires in COVID-19. Data came from immunoSEQ multiplex PCR; TCRdb stores just in-frame clones and leaves some out. The table includes over 150,000 clones, 80% to 90% detected once. Material: peripheral blood. These receptors came from a woman in her 70s with COVID-19, enrolled during active disease.

The CDR3 DNA reads as TGTGCCAGCAGTGATATCACAGGCGGAGAAGCTTTCTTT. Translation gives CASSDITGGEAFF. This rearrangement joins TRBV6-1 to TRBJ1-1; weak D call: TRBD1 (5 bases). CDR1 is MNHNS and CDR2 is SASEGT in the germline V gene. The CDR3 has 13 residues. Deletions cut 3 bases from V and 8 bases from J, with 13 bases between.

This clone was seen just once. CDR3 coding DNA: TGTGCCAGCAGCTTAAGGCAGGCAGGCTATGGCTACACCTTC. Translation gives CASSLRQAGYGYTF. The chain carries TRBV5-6 and TRBJ1-2, with D unresolved. CDR1 and CDR2 from the germline V gene are SGHDT and YYEEEE. There are 14 residues in the CDR3. Trimming left V 2 bases short and J 4 bases short, with 12 bases between.

The chain is built from TRBV4-3 and TRBJ1-2; 7 nucleotides line up with TRBD1. The junction had 13 bases not matched to a gene; V was cut back by 4 bases and J by 8 bases. The CDR3 is 15 amino acids. Germline CDR1 reads LGHNA; CDR2 reads YSLEER. Written as DNA, the CDR3 is TGCGCCAGCAGCCCCGGGACAGCTCAACCCGGGGGCTACACCTTC. It yields the protein CASSPGTAQPGGYTF.

The genes are TRBV18 and TRBJ2-3; 8 bases align to TRBD1. V gave up 3 bases and J gave up 5 bases; unmatched junction bases: 4. The CDR3 is 14 amino acids. Looked up from germline, CDR1 is KGHSH and CDR2 is LQKENI. For the CDR3, the DNA is TGTGCCAGCTCACCGACAGGGGCAGGAGATACGCAGTATTTT. It specifies CASSPTGAGDTQYF.

The chain joins TRBV2 to TRBJ2-5, with D maybe TRBD2 (5 bases). Germline CDR1 reads SNHLY; CDR2 reads FYNNEI. The CDR3 length is 13 residues. Trimming cost V 6 bases and J 4 bases, with 12 bases left between them. This CDR3 is CASRRTWRETQYF. CDR3 coding DNA: TGTGCCAGCAGGCGGACTTGGAGAGAGACCCAGTACTTC. The full variable domain, in which reference TRBV2 and TRBJ2-5 provide the parts outside the CDR3, is EPEVTQTPSHQVTQMGQEVILRCVPISNHLYFYWYRQILGQKVEFLVSFYNNEISEKSEIFDDQFSVERPDGSNFTLKIRSTKLEDSAMYFCASRRTWRETQYFGPGTRLLVL.

The chain recombines TRBV7-8 with TRBJ1-5; D not resolved. The V end was cut by 3 bases, the J end by 6 bases, with 12 bases between. The CDR3 totals 14 residues. Germline CDR1 reads SGHVS; CDR2 reads FQNEAQ. The CDR3 DNA reads TGTGCCAGCAGCTTTGATTCGCGGAGTCAGCCCCAGCATTTT. Residues: CASSFDSRSQPQHF.

This clone was counted a single time. The CDR3 spells CASSLGLAGMTGELFF. CDR3 coding DNA: TGTGCCAGCAGCTTGGGACTAGCGGGAATGACCGGGGAGCTGTTTTTT. V is TRBV5-6 and J is TRBJ2-2; 11 bases align to TRBD2. In germline, CDR1 is SGHDT, CDR2 YYEEEE. The CDR3 sequence is 16 residues long. Trimming took 0 bases from V and 5 from J; bases not matched to a gene: 3.

This CDR3 reads CASGASGTQYF. The CDR3 bases are TGTGCCAGTGGGGCTAGCGGGACCCAGTACTTC. This chain links TRBV19 with TRBJ2-5; 7 nucleotides agree with TRBD2. With V trimmed by 8 bases and J by 7 bases, 4 bases remained unmatched. The CDR3 is 11 residues long. Per germline, CDR1 LNHDA and CDR2 SQIVND (reference sequence).

This rearrangement joins TRBV19 to TRBJ2-7; possible D gene TRBD1, 5 bases. V was trimmed by 3 bases and J by 6 bases, leaving 18 bases between them. The CDR3 is 15 residues long. Germline V gives CDR1 LNHDA, CDR2 SQIVND (reference sequence). CDR3 sequence (DNA): TGTGCCAGTAGTATTTTAACTCAGGGTAGAGTCGAGCAGTACTTC. The encoded protein is CASSILTQGRVEQYF.

V gene TRBV27 combines with J gene TRBJ2-7; TRBD2 agrees at 12 bases. The CDR3 is 15 amino acids. Germline-derived CDR1 and CDR2 are MNHEY and SMNVEV (reference sequence). J was trimmed by 2 bases and V by 3 bases; bases with no gene match: 2. The CDR3 DNA reads as TGTGCCAGCAGTTTCGGACTAGCGGGAACCTACGAGCAGTACTTC. This codes for CASSFGLAGTYEQYF.

The V call is TRBV7-2, the J call TRBJ2-2; D uncertain. Per germline, CDR1 SGHTA and CDR2 FQGNSA. The CDR3 length is 13 residues. Trimming took off 2 bases at V and 4 bases at J, with 5 bases between the two ends. CDR3 amino acids: CASSLRSTGELFF. CDR3 bases: TGTGCCAGCAGCTTAAGGAGCACCGGGGAGCTGTTTTTT.

This clone was counted a single time. The chain employs TRBV7-9 and TRBJ1-1; unclear D gene. Trimming took 3 bases from V and 2 from J, leaving 10 bases between them. Germline assignment: CDR1 SEHNR and CDR2 FQNEAQ (reference sequence). This CDR3 spans 14 amino acids. CDR3 sequence reads: CASSLFESNTEAFF. The CDR3 bases are TGTGCCAGCAGCTTGTTCGAGAGCAACACTGAAGCTTTCTTT.

J is TRBJ1-4 and V is TRBV7-2, with TRBD1 matching 7 bases. Germline-derived CDR1 and CDR2 are SGHTA and FQGNSA. The CDR3 consists of 14 residues. The J segment lost 0 bases and the V segment lost 5 bases, leaving 0 bases of the junction unmatched. CDR3 sequence: CASSGQATNEKLFF. The DNA of the CDR3 is TGTGCCAGCAGCGGACAGGCAACTAATGAAAAACTGTTTTTT.

The chain joins TRBV4-2 to TRBJ2-2; 9 nucleotides align to TRBD1. The CDR3 consists of 14 residues. The J segment lost 8 bases and the V segment lost 5 bases, leaving 6 bases of the junction unmatched. Germline lookup yields CDR1 LGHNA and CDR2 YNFKEQ. As DNA, the CDR3 is TGTGCCAGCAGCTCCCGGGACAGGGCAGGGGAGCTGTTTTTT. It specifies CASSSRDRAGELFF.